The subject of this entry is one T cell receptor (beta chain). Other DNA sequences in the sample encode the same CDR3. Losses at the gene ends were 4 bases for V and 8 bases for J; bases not matched to a gene: 5. CDR3 length equals 13 residues. CDR1 is SGHTA and CDR2 is FQGNSA in the germline V gene. The sample originates from a study of shared clonotypes between healthy human individuals. TCRdb's table, derived via immunoSEQ multiplex PCR, lists solely in-frame clones and lacks some. The sample has 1,400,000 or so clones; roughly 98.5% are singletons. This receptor was obtained from a man under 40 in good health. Sequencing was carried out using naive CD4+ T cells sorted from blood. The subset here: CD45RA+ positively selected. The rearrangement uses TRBV7-2 and TRBJ1-2; the match to TRBD1 covers 9 bases. CDR3 in DNA: TGTGCCAGCAGCTCGGGACAGGGATACGGCTACACCTTC. Translation gives CASSSGQGYGYTF. Full variable domain (outside the CDR3, taken from reference TRBV7-2 and TRBJ1-2): GAGVSQSPSNKVTEKGKDVELRCDPISGHTALYWYRQSLGQGLEFLIYFQGNSAPDKSGLPSDRFSAERTGGSVSTLTIQRTQQEDSAVYLCASSSGQGYGYTFGSGTRLTVV.